The clone carrying this T cell receptor (beta chain) was observed a handful of times. This CDR3 is 15 amino acids long. The germline CDR1 and CDR2 sequences are LGHNA and YNFKEQ. Between the trimmed V and J ends, which lost 6 bases and 4 bases, there was a span of 15 bases. This sample is part of a study of blood T cell repertoires in COVID-19. The overall study: Acute and convalescent COVID-19 samples came from the United States, Italy and Spain. Sources were T cells, B-cell-depleted T cells, or PBMCs; the material itself was cDNA or gDNA.

Symptom resolution, clearance, or two negative PCRs marked donors in Cohort 3 as recovered. Authors' analysis steps: Amplifying reference gene primers gave estimates of nucleated cell counts. Profiled with immunoSEQ multiplex PCR; TCRdb holds only in-frame clones, not every one. V and J calls and clone size are as listed in that table; D and trimming were resolved from the DNA. The sample yields fewer than 400,000 clones, approximately 86% seen once. V gene TRBV4-2 combines with J gene TRBJ2-2, with D maybe TRBD2 (7 bases). This receptor was taken from a woman under 30 who had recovered from COVID-19. Material: PBMCs or T cells enriched from blood (not recorded which). In nucleotides, the CDR3 is TGTGCCAGCAGTTTGGGGGGGGCACGCACCGGGGAGCTGTTTTTT. Its translation: CASSLGGARTGELFF.